This TCR beta chain is drawn from a study of T cells after yellow fever vaccination. TCRdb processed the 5' RACE reads anew with MiXCR; each CDR3 protein has one entry. Of 150,000 or so distinct CDR3 sequences in the sample, over 7% were seen once. V dropped 3 bases and J dropped 5 bases, with 11 bases sitting between them. The CDR3 sequence is 14 residues long. CDR1 and CDR2 from the germline V gene are MGHDK and SYGVNS. This clonotype was counted at least ten times. Sequencing was performed on CD8+ T cells sorted from PBMCs, taken 45 days after the yellow fever booster vaccination. The sequence derives from a man aged 18 to 29 who received the YFV17D yellow fever vaccine. The chain combines TRBV25-1 with TRBJ2-1; D may be TRBD2 (6 bases). The CDR3 sequence: CASSEAGTNNEQFF. The CDR3 DNA is TGTGCCAGCAGTGAGGCGGGAACCAACAATGAGCAGTTCTTC.